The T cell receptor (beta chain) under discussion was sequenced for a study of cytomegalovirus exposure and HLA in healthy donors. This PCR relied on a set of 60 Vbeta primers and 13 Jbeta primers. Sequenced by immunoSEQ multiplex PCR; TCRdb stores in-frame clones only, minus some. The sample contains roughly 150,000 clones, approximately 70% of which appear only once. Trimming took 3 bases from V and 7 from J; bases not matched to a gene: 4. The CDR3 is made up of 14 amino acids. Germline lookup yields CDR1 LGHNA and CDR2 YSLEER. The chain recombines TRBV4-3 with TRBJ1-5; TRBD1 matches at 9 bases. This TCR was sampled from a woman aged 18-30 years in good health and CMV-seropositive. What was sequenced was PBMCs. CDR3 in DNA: TGCGCCAGCAGCCAGGACAGGGGATTACAGCCCCAGCATTTT. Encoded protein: CASSQDRGLQPQHF.